This entry is about one T cell receptor (beta chain). Its specific antigen is unknown. No much larger clone exists at a distance of one base, and base qualities are not known. Patients with ophthalmopathy had moderately to severely active disease, with a Clinical Activity Score of 3 or more, a NOSPECS grade of 4 or more, and a disease duration of less than 3 months. Patients were excluded if they had other autoimmune diseases, uncontrolled infections, pregnancy or lactation. Clinical symptoms, serum thyroxine, TRAb, thyroid ultrasound and orbital computed tomography were used for diagnosis. PBMCs were isolated from 7.5 to 10 ml of fresh peripheral blood by Ficoll-Paque density gradient centrifugation. Trizol reagent was used to extract the total RNA, and its quality was then checked on an Agilent 2100 Bioanalyzer. This record comes from a study of Graves' ophthalmopathy and Graves' hyperthyroidism (dated by TCRdb to 2016 to 2018). A note on the overall study: Peripheral blood was collected at initial diagnosis, before any treatment. An independent validation cohort comprised around 20 hyperthyroidism patients and roughly 15 patients who later progressed from hyperthyroidism to ophthalmopathy. The study used TCR beta repertoire signatures to distinguish Graves' ophthalmopathy from Graves' hyperthyroidism and to predict progression to ophthalmopathy. In six hyperthyroidism patients, the T-cell repertoire of thyroid tissue was compared with the T-cell repertoire of blood. In total, around 140 blood samples were TCR-sequenced: 40 to 45 ophthalmopathy, roughly 80 hyperthyroidism and roughly 17 hyperthyroidism-to-ophthalmopathy patients. Following sampling, methimazole starting at 30 mg daily was administered to hyperthyroidism patients, and high-dose intravenous methylprednisolone was administered to ophthalmopathy patients. For training and testing, the 110 or so patients in the discovery cohort were randomly divided in a 7:3 ratio. To explore V-J signatures that distinguish ophthalmopathy from hyperthyroidism, a discovery set of roughly 98 patients was enrolled, made up of 40 to 45 with ophthalmopathy and fewer than 60 with stable hyperthyroidism.

According to the germline V gene, CDR1 reads MNHEY and CDR2 reads SVGEGT. Measured from the cysteine to the phenylalanine, the CDR3 is 12 residues long. Only the CDR3 portion is preserved as DNA: 36 bases, with reading frame beginning at the first base. The trim is 4 bases for V and 7 bases for J, with a gap of 11 bases between the germline ends. TCR beta CDR3 regions were amplified from RNA transcripts for repertoire sequencing. HTBI primers and the Qiagen OneStep RT-PCR kit were used in a first-round RT-PCR, which was followed by a second-round multiplex PCR, size selection and purification. Libraries were sequenced paired-end with 100 bp reads on an Illumina HiSeq2000. In the original analysis: SOAPnuke was used to process the reads, throwing out any read that had adapters, had uncalled bases, had a mean Phred below 15, or lacked an exact constant-primer or identifier match. High-quality paired reads were merged with COPE v1.2.5. Each unique nucleotide sequence was defined as a clonotype, and clonotypes were aligned to IMGT TRB V, D and J references with MiTCR v1.1. Only V-J combinations with frequency above 0.0001 were analysed, covering around 99% of repertoires. For each V-J combination, a TCR clonal expansion and chaos score was defined as the ratio of F50 clonal expansion to chaos observed in the TCRdist matrix. Welch's t-statistics and random forest were used to reduce features to approximately 13 V-J combinations, which were fed into a naive Bayes classifier. The Morisita-Horn index was used to measure how similar the thyroid and blood repertoires were. The public reads were reanalyzed by TCRdb: fastp trimming at Q25, MiXCR alignment, in-frame beta chains only. Each CDR3 protein appears once, grouped with its most common genes and DNA. TCRdb assigned the V and J calls; the authors' analysis was not used. In this sample the table shows around 400,000 distinct CDR3 sequences, approximately 16% of which occur a single time. The top ten hold 1.6% of the sample.

Overall study results and their limits: In cross-validation, the 13-signature model distinguished ophthalmopathy from stable hyperthyroidism with about 90% sensitivity and approximately 81% specificity, while in the test set the corresponding values were about 80% and 75%. In validation, the model predicted ophthalmopathy progression with 70.59% sensitivity and 72.22% specificity; roughly 12 predicted patients were CT-confirmed with GO in a median of around 6.5 months. Most expanded thyroid clonotypes with a frequency above 0.001 also appeared in blood, which suggests that blood repertoires may reflect the immune response in the thyroid. Sample size was not statistically predetermined, and group allocation was not concealed from the investigators.

This chain joins TRBV6-2 or TRBV6-3 to TRBJ2-7, with the D gene too uncertain to name. Sequencing input: peripheral blood. The source is a woman between 18 and 29 years old with Graves' ophthalmopathy. Donor details come from another sample of the same person, matched by shared clones. The encoded CDR3 is CASSSHNGEQYF. The sequenced DNA: TGTGCCAGCAGTTCCCACAATGGAGAGCAGTACTTC.